This is a list of T cell receptor beta chains from one sample in a study of T-cell reconstitution after alpha-beta-depleted transplantation in children. TCRdb reprocessed the PCR reads with MiXCR, giving one entry per CDR3 protein. The sample lists roughly 200,000 distinct CDR3 sequences; under 13% were seen once. Sequenced here: PBMCs, sampled before TCRalphabeta/CD19-depleted stem cell transplant. The receptors were sampled from a child younger than two with acute myeloid leukemia, due to receive a stem cell transplant. Both conserved end residues are part of each CDR3. A D gene is named only where the DNA matches it firmly. Clone size is not always given. Where it is, it says once, few, many or a class for expanded clones.

.	TRBV4-2	TRBD2	TRBJ2-5	CASSQPTSGKETQYF	TGTGCCAGCAGCCAGCCAACTAGCGGGAAAGAGACCCAGTACTTC
many	TRBV15	TRBD2	TRBJ2-5	CATSRDRLAGRETQYF	TGTGCCACCAGCAGAGATCGCCTAGCGGGACGGGAGACCCAGTACTTC
.	TRBV19	.	TRBJ1-2	CASTPGASHYGYTF	TGTGCCAGTACCCCGGGCGCGTCGCACTATGGCTACACCTTC
many	TRBV5-1	.	TRBJ1-5	CASSFDGTYQPQHF	TGCGCCAGCAGCTTTGACGGGACCTATCAGCCCCAGCATTTT
.	TRBV24-1	.	TRBJ2-1	CATSAAQGYEQFF	TGTGCCACCAGTGCCGCACAGGGCTATGAGCAGTTCTTC
.	TRBV20-1	.	TRBJ2-5	CSASQVGQGKETQYF	TGCAGTGCTAGTCAGGTTGGGCAGGGGAAAGAGACCCAGTACTTC
many	TRBV20-1	.	TRBJ2-1	CSASGGSSYNEQFF	TGCAGTGCTAGCGGGGGTAGCTCCTACAATGAGCAGTTCTTC
.	TRBV4-2	TRBD2	TRBJ2-5	CASSHEGPGGSGETQYF	TGTGCCAGCAGCCATGAGGGACCGGGAGGGTCTGGAGAGACCCAGTACTTC
many	TRBV20-1	.	TRBJ2-3	CSARSSSDTQYF	TGCAGTGCTAGATCCAGCTCAGATACGCAGTATTTT
many	TRBV29-1	TRBD1	TRBJ1-1	CSVGQGRMNTEAFF	TGCAGCGTAGGACAGGGACGTATGAACACTGAAGCTTTCTTT
.	TRBV19	TRBD1	TRBJ2-7	CASTPGTGISYEQYF	TGTGCCAGTACCCCCGGGACAGGGATATCCTACGAGCAGTACTTC
few	TRBV5-1	.	TRBJ1-6	CASSLAATEVSYNSPLHF	TGCGCCAGCAGCTTGGCGGCGACGGAGGTTTCCTATAATTCACCCCTCCACTTT
many	TRBV20-1	.	TRBJ2-7	CSAADSYEQYF	TGCAGTGCCGCCGATTCCTACGAGCAGTACTTC
.	TRBV29-1	.	TRBJ2-3	CSVLGGIGDTQYF	TGCAGCGTGCTCGGAGGGATCGGGGATACGCAGTATTTT
many	TRBV6-1	.	TRBJ2-2	CASSRVTAGELFF	TGTGCCAGCAGCCGCGTTACAGCGGGGGAGCTGTTTTTT
.	TRBV29-1	TRBD2	TRBJ2-1	CSGAGTSGTPWQFF	TGCAGCGGGGCGGGGACTAGCGGAACCCCGTGGCAGTTCTTC
.	TRBV7-6	TRBD2	TRBJ2-1	CASSLAASGRAEQFF	TGTGCCAGCAGCTTAGCCGCTAGCGGGAGGGCTGAGCAGTTCTTC
many	TRBV25-1	TRBD1	TRBJ2-2	CASSRVRTGGTGELFF	TGTGCCAGCAGTCGGGTCAGGACAGGGGGTACCGGGGAGCTGTTTTTT
many	TRBV14	TRBD1	TRBJ2-5	CASSPPDRGQETQYF	TGTGCCAGCAGTCCTCCCGACAGGGGGCAAGAGACCCAGTACTTC
few	TRBV5-1	TRBD2	TRBJ2-2	CASSLRSGGANTGELFF	TGCGCCAGCAGCTTACGGAGCGGGGGGGCGAACACCGGGGAGCTGTTTTTT
few	TRBV6-1	.	TRBJ2-1	CASEVVSYNEQFF	TGTGCCAGTGAGGTAGTCTCCTACAATGAGCAGTTCTTC
many	TRBV2	.	TRBJ2-6	CASSEGGANVLTF	TGTGCCAGCAGTGAAGGTGGGGCCAACGTCCTGACTTTC
.	TRBV19	.	TRBJ2-7	CASSTRLPNNEQYF	TGTGCCAGTAGTACCCGCCTGCCGAATAACGAGCAGTACTTC
many	TRBV20-1	.	TRBJ1-2	CSARDGNNYGYTF	TGCAGTGCTCGGGACGGGAATAACTATGGCTACACCTTC
many	TRBV12-3/TRBV12-4	.	TRBJ2-5	CASSLMGARETQYF	TGTGCCAGCAGTTTAATGGGGGCCCGAGAGACCCAGTACTTC
.	TRBV19	TRBD1	TRBJ2-2	CASSPLHDVARGQGEGELFF	TGTGCCAGTAGTCCGCTACACGACGTGGCACGAGGACAGGGGGAAGGGGAGCTGTTTTTT
many	TRBV24-1	TRBD1	TRBJ2-1	CATSDTGTGLGNEQFF	TGTGCCACCAGTGACACCGGGACAGGGTTAGGAAATGAGCAGTTCTTC
.	TRBV20-1	.	TRBJ2-2	CSARDLQGEELFF	TGCAGTGCTAGAGATTTACAGGGCGAGGAGCTGTTTTTT
many	TRBV2	.	TRBJ2-7	CASSLDSPYEQYF	TGTGCCAGCAGTCTCGACAGCCCCTACGAGCAGTACTTC
many	TRBV7-8	TRBD2	TRBJ2-1	CASSTTRTGGGYNEQFF	TGTGCCAGCAGCACCACCAGGACTGGCGGGGGCTACAATGAGCAGTTCTTC
many	TRBV12-5	TRBD1	TRBJ2-2	CASGQDRGNTGELFF	TGTGCTAGTGGCCAGGACAGGGGAAACACCGGGGAGCTGTTTTTT
many	TRBV11-2	.	TRBJ2-7	CASSFVSYEQYF	TGTGCCAGCAGCTTCGTCTCCTACGAGCAGTACTTC
few	TRBV20-1	TRBD2	TRBJ2-1	CSAAPVAGGPRDEQFF	TGCAGTGCTGCGCCAGTGGCGGGAGGGCCCAGAGATGAGCAGTTCTTC
.	TRBV7-9	.	TRBJ2-7	CASNHFPVMTYEQYF	TGTGCCAGCAACCACTTCCCCGTGATGACTTACGAGCAGTACTTC
many	TRBV25-1	.	TRBJ1-1	CASSVGVSTEAFF	TGTGCCAGCAGTGTGGGGGTCAGCACTGAAGCTTTCTTT
many	TRBV20-1	.	TRBJ1-1	CSAAPPPEDTEAFF	TGCAGTGCTGCCCCCCCACCTGAGGACACTGAAGCTTTCTTT
many	TRBV11-2	TRBD2	TRBJ2-1	CASSPRLAGAPSSYNEQFF	TGTGCCAGCAGCCCAAGACTAGCGGGGGCCCCAAGCTCCTACAATGAGCAGTTCTTC
many	TRBV30	.	TRBJ2-3	CAWEAGTPSTDTQYF	TGTGCCTGGGAAGCGGGCACCCCTAGCACAGATACGCAGTATTTT
.	TRBV12-3/TRBV12-4	TRBD2	TRBJ2-5	CASSLLDSGLAFQETQYF	TGTGCCAGCAGTTTGCTTGACTCGGGACTAGCGTTTCAAGAGACCCAGTACTTC
.	TRBV20-1	TRBD1	TRBJ2-7	CSAPGTGAYYEQYF	TGCAGTGCCCCCGGGACAGGCGCCTACTACGAGCAGTACTTC
many	TRBV6-1	TRBD1	TRBJ2-1	CASSEGGYRGTNEQFF	TGTGCCAGCAGTGAAGGGGGGTACAGGGGTACGAATGAGCAGTTCTTC
many	TRBV20-1	.	TRBJ2-2	CSARVRLGNTGELFF	TGCAGTGCTAGAGTCCGACTAGGGAACACCGGGGAGCTGTTTTTT
many	TRBV6-5	.	TRBJ1-1	CASSYATEAFF	TGTGCCAGCAGTTATGCGACTGAAGCTTTCTTT